A selection of T cell receptor beta chains follows, all from one sample in a study of T cell responses to AZD1222 COVID-19 vaccine. Clones were read by immunoSEQ multiplex PCR, and TCRdb kept only the in-frame ones, dropping some. The data show some 120,000 clones, around nine tenths seen once. The specimen was peripheral blood, collected on day 0 of AZD1222 vaccination. The receptor set was obtained from an adult in good health. CDR3s include the opening cysteine and the closing phenylalanine or tryptophan. D genes are given only for firm matches. The size entry is marked missing in some rows and otherwise reads once, few, many or a size class.

D gene	V gene	clone size	J gene	CDR3 protein	CDR3 DNA
TRBD1	TRBV5-4	NA	TRBJ1-6	CASSQGGAGNSPLHF	TGTGCCAGCAGTCAGGGGGGCGCAGGGAATTCACCCCTCCACTTT
TRBD1	TRBV19	NA	TRBJ2-5	CASSIEGTGRLWTQYF	TGTGCCAGTAGTATAGAAGGGACAGGGCGCCTTTGGACCCAGTACTTC
NA	TRBV4-2	NA	TRBJ1-5	CASSQDRERANQPQHF	TGTGCCAGCAGCCAAGATCGGGAGAGGGCGAACCAGCCCCAGCATTTT
NA	TRBV3-1/TRBV3-2	NA	TRBJ1-1	CASSQEGYTEAFF	TGTGCCAGCAGCCAAGAAGGCTACACTGAAGCTTTCTTT
NA	TRBV4-1	once	TRBJ1-1	CASSTGTGTEAFF	TGCGCCAGTTCGACAGGAACCGGGACTGAAGCTTTCTTT
TRBD1	TRBV20-1	NA	TRBJ1-2	CSASTGGGYGYTF	TGCAGTGCTAGTACAGGGGGGGGCTATGGCTACACCTTC
NA	TRBV13	NA	TRBJ2-7	CASSSLPYEQYF	TGTGCCAGCAGCTCTCTTCCGTACGAGCAGTACTTC
NA	TRBV4-3	once	TRBJ2-7	CASSQAPAGEQYF	TGCGCCAGCAGCCAAGCCCCAGCGGGCGAGCAGTACTTC
TRBD2	TRBV4-1	NA	TRBJ2-2	CASSPGLAGVRAGELFF	TGCGCCAGCAGCCCGGGACTAGCGGGTGTTAGGGCCGGGGAGCTGTTTTTT
NA	TRBV29-1	NA	TRBJ2-2	CSVEDRDKNTGELFF	TGCAGCGTTGAAGATCGGGACAAAAACACCGGGGAGCTGTTTTTT
NA	TRBV4-2	NA	TRBJ1-2	CASSQGGEGFGYGYTF	TGTGCCAGCAGCCAAGGGGGGGAGGGTTTCGGCTATGGCTACACCTTC
TRBD1	TRBV19	few	TRBJ2-4	CASSILDRVIQYF	TGTGCCAGTAGTATTCTGGACAGGGTCATTCAGTACTTC
TRBD1	TRBV6-6	NA	TRBJ1-5	CASSGTGGRQPQHF	TGTGCCAGCAGTGGGACAGGGGGACGTCAGCCCCAGCATTTT
TRBD1	TRBV19	NA	TRBJ2-7	CASSIRDRVMGEQYF	TGTGCCAGTAGTATCCGGGACAGGGTAATGGGGGAGCAGTACTTC
NA	TRBV12-3/TRBV12-4	few	TRBJ1-2	CASSIDGYGYTF	TGTGCCAGCAGCATAGACGGCTATGGCTACACCTTC
NA	TRBV15	NA	TRBJ2-3	CATSGEGAREGSDTQYF	TGTGCCACCAGCGGGGAGGGGGCTAGAGAAGGCTCAGATACGCAGTATTTT
NA	TRBV5-6	NA	TRBJ1-2	CASSLGRVSYGYTF	TGTGCCAGCAGCTTGGGACGGGTTTCCTATGGCTACACCTTC
NA	TRBV7-8	NA	TRBJ1-3	CASSSRGRSGNTIYF	TGTGCCAGCAGCTCCCGCGGCCGCTCTGGAAACACCATATATTTT
TRBD1	TRBV6-5	NA	TRBJ1-6	CASSYGTGGNSPLHF	TGTGCCAGCAGTTACGGGACAGGGGGAAATTCACCCCTCCACTTT
TRBD1	TRBV4-3	large	TRBJ1-5	CASSGDREVKPQHF	TGCGCCAGCAGCGGGGACAGGGAGGTGAAGCCCCAGCATTTT
TRBD1	TRBV5-1	NA	TRBJ1-3	CASSLAGAGGSSGGNTIYF	TGCGCCAGCAGCTTGGCCGGAGCAGGGGGTTCGTCGGGTGGAAACACCATATATTTT
NA	TRBV5-8	NA	TRBJ2-1	CASSLGYEQFF	TGTGCCAGCAGCTTGGGGTATGAGCAGTTCTTC
TRBD1	TRBV4-3	few	TRBJ2-3	CASSPQGGTDTQYF	TGCGCCAGCAGCCCTCAGGGGGGCACAGATACGCAGTATTTT
NA	TRBV7-2	NA	TRBJ1-6	CASSLGRTYGNSPLHF	TGTGCCAGCAGCTTAGGGCGGACCTATGGAAATTCACCCCTCCACTTT